The entry that follows covers one T cell receptor beta chain sequence. What it binds is not known. The data were obtained in a study of shared clonotypes between healthy human individuals. The CDR3 sequence is 14 residues long. Germline CDR1 and CDR2: MNHEY and SVGAGI. The V gene end was trimmed by 6 bases and the J gene end by 3 bases; junction bases not matched to a gene: 8. General study results and limits: A limitation of the genetic and exposure-history diversity represented arose from few donors. Depth was large, yet rarefaction showed that sorted-subset sequencing was incomplete.

Terminally differentiated effector memory CD45RA+ cells were left out of the naive CD8 fraction, which was CD45RO-negative and positively selected for CCR7. Some clones are missing from TCRdb's copy, which holds only in-frame ones; the method was immunoSEQ multiplex PCR. The sample comprises some 2.1 million clones, 85% to 95% of which are singletons, and around 1.1% rests with the top ten. This clonotype originated in a man younger than 35 in good health. Source material: naive CD8+ T cells sorted from blood. The chain joins TRBV6-5 to TRBJ2-7; 7 bases fit TRBD1. The CDR3 nucleotides are TGTGCCAGCAGCCTATATAGACAGGGCTACGAGCAGTACTTC. It translates to CASSLYRQGYEQYF.